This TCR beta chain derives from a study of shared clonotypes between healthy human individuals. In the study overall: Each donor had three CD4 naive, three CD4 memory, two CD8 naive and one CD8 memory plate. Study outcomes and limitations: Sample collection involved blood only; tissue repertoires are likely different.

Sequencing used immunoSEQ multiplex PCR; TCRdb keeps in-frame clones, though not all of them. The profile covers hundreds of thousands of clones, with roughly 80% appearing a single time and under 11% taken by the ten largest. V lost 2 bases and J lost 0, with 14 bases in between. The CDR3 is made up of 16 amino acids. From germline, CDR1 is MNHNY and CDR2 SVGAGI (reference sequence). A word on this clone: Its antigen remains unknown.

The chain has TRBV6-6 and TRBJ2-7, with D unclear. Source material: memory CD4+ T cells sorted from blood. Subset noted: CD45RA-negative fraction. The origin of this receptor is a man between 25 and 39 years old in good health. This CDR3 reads CASSYPRGSPSYEQYF. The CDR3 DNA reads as TGTGCCAGCAGTTACCCGCGAGGTTCGCCCTCCTACGAGCAGTACTTC.